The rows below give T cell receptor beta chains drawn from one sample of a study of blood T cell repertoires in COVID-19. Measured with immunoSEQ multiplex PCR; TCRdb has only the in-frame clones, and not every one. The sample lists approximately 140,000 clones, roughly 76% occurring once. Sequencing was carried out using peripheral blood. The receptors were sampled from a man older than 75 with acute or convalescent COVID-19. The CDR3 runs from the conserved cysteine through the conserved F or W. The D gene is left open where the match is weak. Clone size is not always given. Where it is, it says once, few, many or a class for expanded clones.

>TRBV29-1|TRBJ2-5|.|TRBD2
TGCAGCGTTGAAGATCCGACTAGCGGAAGTCAAGAGACCCAGTACTTC
CSVEDPTSGSQETQYF
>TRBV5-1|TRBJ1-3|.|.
TGCGCCAGCAGCTTGGAAGGGCTGGGGCGCGGAAACACCATATATTTT
CASSLEGLGRGNTIYF
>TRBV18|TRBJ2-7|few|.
TGTGCCAGCTCACCAATCCGGACGGGGATCTACGAGCAGTACTTC
CASSPIRTGIYEQYF
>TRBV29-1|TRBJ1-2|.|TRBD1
TGCAGCGTTACCGACAGGGCCCATGGCTACACCTTC
CSVTDRAHGYTF
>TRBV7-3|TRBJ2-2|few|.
TGTGCCAGCAGCCGAGCGTCCGGGGAGCTGTTTTTT
CASSRASGELFF
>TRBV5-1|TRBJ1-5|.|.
TGCGCCAGCAGCTTGGGAGATAGGGACACTCAGCCCCAGCATTTT
CASSLGDRDTQPQHF
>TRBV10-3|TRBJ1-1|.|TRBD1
TGTGCCATCAGCAGACAGGGTGACGACACTGAAGCTTTCTTT
CAISRQGDDTEAFF
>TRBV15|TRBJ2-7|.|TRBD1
TGTGCCACCAGCCGCCAAAACAGGGGTCTCCACGAGCAGTACTTC
CATSRQNRGLHEQYF
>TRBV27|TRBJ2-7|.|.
TGTGCCAGCAGTCTTATAGGGGGGGCCTACGAGCAGTACTTC
CASSLIGGAYEQYF
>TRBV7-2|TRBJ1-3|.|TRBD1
TGTGCCAGCAGTCCGGACAGGGTCTCTGGAAACACCATATATTTT
CASSPDRVSGNTIYF
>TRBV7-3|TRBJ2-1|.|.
TGTGCCAGCAGCCCTTTTGGGGGCGAGCTCTACAATGAGCAGTTCTTC
CASSPFGGELYNEQFF
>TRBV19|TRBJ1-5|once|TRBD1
TGTGCCAGTAGTATCAACCCGGGACAGGCCATTCAGCCCCAGCATTTT
CASSINPGQAIQPQHF
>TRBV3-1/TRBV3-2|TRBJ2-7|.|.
TGTGCCAGCAGCCTGTCGATACTCTCCTACGAGCAGTACTTC
CASSLSILSYEQYF
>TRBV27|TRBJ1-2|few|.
TGTGCCAGCAGTTTAAAGGGACTCTATGGCTACACCTTC
CASSLKGLYGYTF
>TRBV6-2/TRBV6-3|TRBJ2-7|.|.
TGTGCCAGCAGCCCTGGTGTCGGGAGCTCCTACGAGCAGTACTTC
CASSPGVGSSYEQYF
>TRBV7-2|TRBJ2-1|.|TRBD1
TGTGCCAGCAGCCAAGGACAGGGTCAAAAACTGATCACCGGGTATGAGCAGTTCTTC
CASSQGQGQKLITGYEQFF
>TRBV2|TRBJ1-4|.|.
TGTGCCAGCAGCAGACAAGGCCCGGCTCCAAGTCAGCTTTTT
CASSRQGPAPSQLF
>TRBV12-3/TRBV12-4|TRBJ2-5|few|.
TGTGCCAGCAGTTTTAGTCCCCGGGAGACCCAGTACTTC
CASSFSPRETQYF
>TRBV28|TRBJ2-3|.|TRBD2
TGTGCCAGCACGGTGGGGCTAGCGGGGGGGCAGGATACGCAGTATTTT
CASTVGLAGGQDTQYF
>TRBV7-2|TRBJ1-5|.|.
TGTGCCAGCAGCACAGTGTTCAATCAGCCCCAGCATTTT
CASSTVFNQPQHF
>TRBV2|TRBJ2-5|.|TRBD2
TGTGCCAGCAGTGAGGAGCGGGGCGAGACCCAGTACTTC
CASSEERGETQYF
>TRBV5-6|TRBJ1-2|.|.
TGTGCCAGCACGGGGGGATTGACGGGGCCTGGCTACACCTTC
CASTGGLTGPGYTF
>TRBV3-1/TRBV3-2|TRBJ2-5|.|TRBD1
TGTGCCAGCAGCTTGGGAAGGACAGGGGATGAGACCCAGTACTTC
CASSLGRTGDETQYF
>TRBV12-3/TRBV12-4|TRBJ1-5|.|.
TGTGCCAGCAGTTTTAGTGGCAATCAGCCCCAGCATTTT
CASSFSGNQPQHF
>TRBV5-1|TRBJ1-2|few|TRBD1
TGCGCCAGCAGCTTTGGGGGACAGGGCCTGAACTATGGCTACACCTTC
CASSFGGQGLNYGYTF
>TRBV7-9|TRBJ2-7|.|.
TGTGCCAGCAGCTTAGCGAGGCAGTGGGCCTACGAGCAGTACTTC
CASSLARQWAYEQYF
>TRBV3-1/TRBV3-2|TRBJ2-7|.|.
TGTGCCAGCAGCCGGGCTACAGTTTCCTACGAGCAGTACTTC
CASSRATVSYEQYF
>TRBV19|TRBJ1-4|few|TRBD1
TGTGCCAGTAGTATTAGTCGGGACAGGGGAAATGAAAAACTGTTTTTT
CASSISRDRGNEKLFF
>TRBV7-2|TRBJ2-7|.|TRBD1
TGTGCCAGCAGCCTAGGACAGGAATTTTACGAGCAGTACTTC
CASSLGQEFYEQYF
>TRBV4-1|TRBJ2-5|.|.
TGCGCCAGCAGCTTACAAGTCGCAGGGGCTTCCGAGACCCAGTACTTC
CASSLQVAGASETQYF
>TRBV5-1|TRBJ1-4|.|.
TGCGCCAGCAGCTTCGTCGGAGAGGGTGAAAAACTGTTTTTT
CASSFVGEGEKLFF
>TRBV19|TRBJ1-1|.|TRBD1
TGTGCCAGTAGTGTACAGGGGGCGAACACTGAAGCTTTCTTT
CASSVQGANTEAFF
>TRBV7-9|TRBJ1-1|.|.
TGTGCCAGCAGCTTCGGGGGTTCCGGCACTGAAGCTTTCTTT
CASSFGGSGTEAFF
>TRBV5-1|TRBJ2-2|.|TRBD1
TGCGCCAGCAGACCCGGACAGGGGTGGACCGGGGAGCTGTTTTTT
CASRPGQGWTGELFF
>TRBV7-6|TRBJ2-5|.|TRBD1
TGTGCCAGCAGCCTGACACAGGGGGCGGGGGAGACCCAGTACTTC
CASSLTQGAGETQYF
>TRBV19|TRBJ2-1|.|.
TGTGCCAGTAGCATGCGATCGAGCTCCTACAATGAGCAGTTCTTC
CASSMRSSSYNEQFF
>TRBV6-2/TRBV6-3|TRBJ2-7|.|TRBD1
TGTGCCAGCAGTAGGTCAGGGGGCGGCTTGCAGCAGTACTTC
CASSRSGGGLQQYF
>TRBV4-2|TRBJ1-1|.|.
TGTGCCAGCAGCGACTACTCCGGACAGACGGAAGCTTTCTTT
CASSDYSGQTEAFF
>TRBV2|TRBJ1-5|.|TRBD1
TGTGCCAGCAGTGAAGACAGGGGGTGGCAGCCCCAGCATTTT
CASSEDRGWQPQHF
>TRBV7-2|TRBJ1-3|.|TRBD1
TGTGCCAGCAGCTTACCAGGGGGCCCCAACGGAAACACCATATATTTT
CASSLPGGPNGNTIYF
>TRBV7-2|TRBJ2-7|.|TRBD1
TGTGCCAGCAGCTTGACAGGGGGAAACTACGAGCAGTACTTC
CASSLTGGNYEQYF
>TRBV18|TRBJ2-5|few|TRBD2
TGTGCCAGCTCACCCGGGACTAGCGGAGATACCCAGTACTTC
CASSPGTSGDTQYF
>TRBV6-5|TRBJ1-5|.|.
TGTGCCAGCAGCCATCCAGGGCATCAGCCCCAGCATTTT
CASSHPGHQPQHF
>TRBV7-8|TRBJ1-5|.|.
TGTGCCAGCAGCTTCCAAATTGCGGGGAATCAGCCCCAGCATTTT
CASSFQIAGNQPQHF
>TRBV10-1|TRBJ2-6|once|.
TGCGCCAGCGCCTTGACAGAGGTCAACGTCCTGACTTTC
CASALTEVNVLTF
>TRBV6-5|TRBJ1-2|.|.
TGTGCCAGCAGTTCCGGACTTATCGATGGCTACACCTTC
CASSSGLIDGYTF
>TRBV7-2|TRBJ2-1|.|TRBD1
TGTGCCAGCAGACAGGACAGGGGGGCCTACAATGAGCAGTTCTTC
CASRQDRGAYNEQFF
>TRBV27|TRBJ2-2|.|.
TGTGCCAGCAGTTTATGGCAGGGACTGAACACCGGGGAGCTGTTTTTT
CASSLWQGLNTGELFF
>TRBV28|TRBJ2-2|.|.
TGTGCCAGCAGTTTAGAGTCGCTCGGTGCCGGGGAGCTGTTTTTT
CASSLESLGAGELFF
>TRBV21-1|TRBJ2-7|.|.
TGTGCCAGCAGCGTAAAGGGGGACAGGGGCCCGTACGAGCAGTACTTC
CASSVKGDRGPYEQYF
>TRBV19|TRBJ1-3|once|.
TGTGCCAGTAGTCCCGATGTGGCACAGTTTTTCTCTGGAAACACCATATATTTT
CASSPDVAQFFSGNTIYF
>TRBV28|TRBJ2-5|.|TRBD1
TGTGCCAGCAGTTGGACAGGGGGTTACCAAGAGACCCAGTACTTC
CASSWTGGYQETQYF